Listed below are T cell receptor beta chains from one sample, sequenced in a study of cytomegalovirus exposure and HLA in healthy donors. TCRdb's table, derived via immunoSEQ multiplex PCR, lists solely in-frame clones and lacks some. Among 150,000 to 200,000 clones listed, around 80% were seen once. Material: PBMCs. The receptors were gathered from a woman aged 55-69 years in good health and CMV-seropositive. CDR3s leave out the opening cysteine and the closing phenylalanine or tryptophan. The order of the fields is V gene, clone size, CDR3 protein. Only part of the rows carry a size: once, few, many, or a class if the clone is expanded.

V: TRBV5-5; size: .; CDR3: ASSLAKQGAWVTGELF
V: TRBV5-1; size: .; CDR3: ASSATPHSLGEQY
V: TRBV7-2; size: .; CDR3: ASSFSGLAGGVSTDTQY
V: TRBV7-9; size: .; CDR3: ASSRPGVDTIY
V: TRBV7-6; size: .; CDR3: ASSDGLAGAEQY
V: TRBV29-1; size: .; CDR3: SVVTGALQETQY
V: TRBV2; size: .; CDR3: ASSDSGGGYNEQF
V: TRBV30; size: .; CDR3: AWSVQGGQPQH
V: TRBV5-1; size: few; CDR3: ASSLSPTPGGEQY
V: TRBV28; size: .; CDR3: ASSSDSGGAAF
V: TRBV28; size: .; CDR3: ASSLLVPGGKEKLF
V: TRBV15; size: .; CDR3: ATSRDSGSTNEKLF
V: TRBV5-4; size: .; CDR3: ASSTLLAGGPETQY
V: TRBV28; size: .; CDR3: ASASLPTGLGETQY
V: TRBV27; size: .; CDR3: AGSSWTSGEKDTQY
V: TRBV27; size: .; CDR3: ASSLSGGRAVYEQY
V: TRBV11-2; size: .; CDR3: ASSYLSGSYNEQF
V: TRBV15; size: .; CDR3: ATSIAGAIGDTQY
V: TRBV5-8; size: few; CDR3: ASSQSQGPYNEQF
V: TRBV15; size: .; CDR3: ATSRVTGQDSGYT
V: TRBV5-1; size: .; CDR3: ASSWTGTGGLVGNTIY
V: TRBV4-2; size: .; CDR3: ASSQDLAGEDTQY
V: TRBV19; size: once; CDR3: ASRRAGREAF
V: TRBV5-4; size: .; CDR3: ASSLGGGNTGELF
V: TRBV2; size: .; CDR3: ASRQGQSNYGYT
V: TRBV27; size: .; CDR3: ASSLSMDRKGARDSVLF
V: TRBV10-2; size: once; CDR3: ASSRLAATYNEQF
V: TRBV27; size: .; CDR3: ASSRTGISYEQY
V: TRBV27; size: .; CDR3: ASTPLTGEDEQF
V: TRBV27; size: .; CDR3: ASRTLAGRSYNEQF
V: TRBV5-1; size: .; CDR3: ASFGKGGYTEAF
V: TRBV9; size: .; CDR3: ASSPHNTGVSNEQY
V: TRBV6-1; size: .; CDR3: ASTPQVMNTEAF
V: TRBV19; size: .; CDR3: ASTPTGGTYEQY
V: TRBV5-1; size: .; CDR3: ASSLAVGGREQY
V: TRBV7-2; size: .; CDR3: ASSLGTGFGEAF
V: TRBV15; size: .; CDR3: ATSRVAGWADTQY
V: TRBV7-9; size: .; CDR3: ASSLSRGSDEQY
V: TRBV2; size: .; CDR3: ASSDATSGANGLT
V: TRBV7-9; size: .; CDR3: ASSTRRASGPGGQF
V: TRBV29-1; size: .; CDR3: SVPKSGTGITEAF
V: TRBV7-2; size: .; CDR3: ASSLSGRGGETQY
V: TRBV29-1; size: .; CDR3: SVLGGFYGYT
V: TRBV6-6; size: .; CDR3: ASSNSYEQY
V: TRBV9; size: .; CDR3: ASSVGTGGAVEKLF
V: TRBV4-2; size: .; CDR3: ASSPQLETEQY
V: TRBV2; size: .; CDR3: ASGSGDIKGNEQF
V: TRBV20-1; size: once; CDR3: SARPKDEQF
V: TRBV4-1; size: .; CDR3: ASSQGTGRGLALTREQY
V: TRBV5-6; size: .; CDR3: ASSSGQRMNTEAF